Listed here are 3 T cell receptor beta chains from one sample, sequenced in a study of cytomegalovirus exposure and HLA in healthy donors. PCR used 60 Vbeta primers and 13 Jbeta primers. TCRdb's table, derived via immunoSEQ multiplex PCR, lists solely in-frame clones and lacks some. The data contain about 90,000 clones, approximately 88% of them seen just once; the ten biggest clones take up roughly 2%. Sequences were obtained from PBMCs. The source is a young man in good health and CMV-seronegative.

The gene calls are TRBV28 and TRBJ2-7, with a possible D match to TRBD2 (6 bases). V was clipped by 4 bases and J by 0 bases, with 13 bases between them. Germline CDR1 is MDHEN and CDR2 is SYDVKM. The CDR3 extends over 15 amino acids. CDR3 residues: CASSSWTTSSYEQYF. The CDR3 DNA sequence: TGTGCCAGCAGTTCTTGGACGACTAGCTCCTACGAGCAGTACTTC.

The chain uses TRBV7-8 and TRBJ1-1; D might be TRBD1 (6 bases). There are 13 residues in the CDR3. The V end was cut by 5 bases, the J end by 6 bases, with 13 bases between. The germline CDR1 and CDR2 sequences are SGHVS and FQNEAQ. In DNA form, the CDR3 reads TGTGCCAGCAGCCCGACAGGATCTTCTGAAGCTTTCTTT. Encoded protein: CASSPTGSSEAFF.

The CDR3 sequence is CSVEGRERDTQYF. The CDR3 nucleotides are TGCAGCGTTGAAGGGCGGGAGCGAGATACGCAGTATTTT. The chain is built from TRBV29-1 and TRBJ2-3; 7 bases line up with TRBD2. The CDR3 sequence is 13 residues long. Looked up from germline, CDR1 is SQVTM and CDR2 is ANQGSEA. The J segment lost 5 bases and the V segment lost 1 base, leaving 3 bases of the junction unmatched.